One and the same sample provided the 2 T cell receptor beta chains below, sequenced in a study of beta chain features in type 1 diabetes. Study outcomes and limitations: A moderate, significant TCRB CDR3 shortening appeared in type 1 diabetes across four CD4+ subsets.

Expressed TCRB transcripts were sequenced after all isolated RNA was converted to cDNA. Method: immunoSEQ multiplex PCR; TCRdb's copy keeps in-frame clones and lacks some. The sample carries a few hundred thousand clones, over 9% recorded once. Their cognate antigens are unknown. The specimen sequenced was central memory CD4+ T cells from blood. Every receptor here comes from a man younger than 40 with type 1 diabetes.

This clone was counted at least ten times. The chain recombines TRBV28 with TRBJ1-1; possibly TRBD1 for D (6 bases). The CDR3 has 13 residues. Germline loops: CDR1 MDHEN, CDR2 SYDVKM. V lost 10 bases and J 0 bases, leaving 12 bases between the germline ends. The CDR3 bases are TGTGCCACCGAGGGACATTTGAACACTGAAGCTTTCTTT. As protein: CATEGHLNTEAFF.

The CDR3, as DNA: TGTGCCAGCAGCGTCAACGTAGCCAGAGAGCAGTTCTTC. Its protein is CASSVNVAREQFF. The V and J genes are TRBV9 and TRBJ2-1; D not resolved. The CDR3 runs to 13 residues. Trimming cost V 2 bases and J 10 bases, with 13 bases left between them. Germline V lookup: CDR1 SGDLS, CDR2 YYNGEE.